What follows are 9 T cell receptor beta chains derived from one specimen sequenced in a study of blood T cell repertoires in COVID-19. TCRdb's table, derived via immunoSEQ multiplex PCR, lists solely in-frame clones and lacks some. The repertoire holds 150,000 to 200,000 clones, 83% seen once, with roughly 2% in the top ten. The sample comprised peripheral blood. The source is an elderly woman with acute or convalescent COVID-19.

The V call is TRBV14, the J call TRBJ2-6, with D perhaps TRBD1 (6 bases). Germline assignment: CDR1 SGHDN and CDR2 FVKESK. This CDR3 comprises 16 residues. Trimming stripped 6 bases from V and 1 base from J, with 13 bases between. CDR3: CASRGITGSGANVLTF. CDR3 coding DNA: TGTGCCAGCAGGGGCATAACAGGGTCTGGGGCCAACGTCCTGACTTTC.

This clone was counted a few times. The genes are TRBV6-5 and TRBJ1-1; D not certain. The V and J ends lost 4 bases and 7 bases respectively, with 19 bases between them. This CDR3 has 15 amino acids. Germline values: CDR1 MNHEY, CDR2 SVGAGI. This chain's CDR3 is CASSLRTGRGIEAFF. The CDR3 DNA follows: TGTGCCAGCAGTTTACGAACCGGACGAGGGATTGAAGCTTTCTTT.

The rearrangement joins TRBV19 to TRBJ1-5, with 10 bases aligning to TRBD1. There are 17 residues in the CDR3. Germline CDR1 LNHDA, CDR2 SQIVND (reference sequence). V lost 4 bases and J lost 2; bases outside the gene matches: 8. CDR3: CASSRTGGRGGNQPQHF. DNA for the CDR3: TGTGCCAGTAGTAGGACAGGGGGGCGAGGAGGCAATCAGCCCCAGCATTTT.

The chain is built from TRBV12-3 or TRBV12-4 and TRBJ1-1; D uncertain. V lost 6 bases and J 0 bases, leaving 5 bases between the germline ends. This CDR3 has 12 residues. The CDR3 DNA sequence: TGTGCCAGCAGATACATGAACACTGAAGCTTTCTTT. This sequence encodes CASRYMNTEAFF.

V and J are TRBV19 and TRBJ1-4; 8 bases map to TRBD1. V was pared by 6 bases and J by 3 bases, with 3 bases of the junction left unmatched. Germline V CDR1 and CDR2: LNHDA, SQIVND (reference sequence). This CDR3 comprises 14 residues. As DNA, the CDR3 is TGTGCCAGTAGGGAACAGGGGGCTAATGAAAAACTGTTTTTT. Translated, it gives CASREQGANEKLFF. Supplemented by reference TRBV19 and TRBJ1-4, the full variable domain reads DGGITQSPKYLFRKEGQNVTLSCEQNLNHDAMYWYRQDPGQGLRLIYYSQIVNDFQKGDIAEGYSVSREKKESFPLTVTSAQKNPTAFYLCASREQGANEKLFFGSGTQLSVL.

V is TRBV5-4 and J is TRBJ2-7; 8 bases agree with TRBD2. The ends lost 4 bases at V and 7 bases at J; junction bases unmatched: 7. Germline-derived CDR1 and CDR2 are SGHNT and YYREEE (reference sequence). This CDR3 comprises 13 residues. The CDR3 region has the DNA TGTGCCAGCAGCACTGGGACTAGACGGGAGCAGTACTTC. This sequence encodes CASSTGTRREQYF.

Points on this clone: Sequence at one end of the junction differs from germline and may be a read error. CDR3 DNA: TGTGCCATCAGTGAGGCTCCAGGGTCCTCCCATAATTCACCCCTCCACTTT. This encodes CAISEAPGSSHNSPLHF. The genes are TRBV10-3 and TRBJ1-6; D is perhaps TRBD1 (5 bases). Germline-derived CDR1 and CDR2 are ENHRY and SYGVKD. The CDR3 is 17 residues long.

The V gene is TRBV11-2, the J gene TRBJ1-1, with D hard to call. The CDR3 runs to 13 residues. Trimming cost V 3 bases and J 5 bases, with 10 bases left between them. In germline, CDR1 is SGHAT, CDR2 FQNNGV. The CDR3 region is CASSLAGRTEAFF. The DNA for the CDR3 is TGTGCCAGCAGCTTGGCGGGTAGAACTGAAGCTTTCTTT.

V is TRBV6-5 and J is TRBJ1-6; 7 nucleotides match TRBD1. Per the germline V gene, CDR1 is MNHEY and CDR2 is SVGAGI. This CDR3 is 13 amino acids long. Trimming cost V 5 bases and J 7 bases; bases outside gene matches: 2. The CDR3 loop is CASSMDRNSPLHF. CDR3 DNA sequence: TGTGCCAGCAGTATGGACAGGAATTCACCCCTCCACTTT.